This TCR beta chain was documented in a study of long-term antiretroviral therapy in people with HIV. Whole-study findings and limits: Despite increasing after ART, diversity remained lower than that of transplant donor controls.

As to this clone: What it recognizes is unknown.

The CDR3 extends over 13 amino acids. Germline lookup yields CDR1 SNHLY and CDR2 FYNNEI. Between the trimmed V and J ends, which lost 6 bases and 0 bases, there was a span of 9 bases. They ran version v3.0 of the immunoSEQ assay at survey level. The data were produced by immunoSEQ multiplex PCR, yet TCRdb's version contains in-frame clones alone and is incomplete. The sample has about 50,000 clones; roughly four fifths are singletons. The chain carries TRBV2 and TRBJ2-7; D remains ambiguous. This clonotype was obtained from a woman between 18 and 29 years old with HIV. The sample here was unsorted PBMCs, taken 0.8 years after starting antiretroviral therapy. The CDR3 DNA sequence: TGTGCCAGCAGGGGCCCCGTCTCCTACGAGCAGTACTTC. It is translated as CASRGPVSYEQYF.